These 21 T cell receptor beta chains were sequenced from one sample in a study of T cell responses to AZD1222 COVID-19 vaccine. The repertoire was sequenced with immunoSEQ multiplex PCR; TCRdb's copy has only in-frame clones and lacks some. The table shows fewer than 200,000 clones, with around 92% occurring only once. The starting material was peripheral blood, obtained on day 0 of AZD1222 vaccination. The receptors here all came from an adult in good health.

This clone was detected only a few times. This rearrangement joins TRBV27 to TRBJ1-5; 8 positions match TRBD1. The CDR3 contains 16 residues. Germline V gene data show CDR1 as MNHEY and CDR2 as SMNVEV (reference sequence). The V gene end was trimmed by 2 bases and the J gene end by 4 bases; junction bases not matched to a gene: 7. In nucleotides, the CDR3 is TGTGCCAGCAGTTTAACCAGGACAGGGACGAATCAGCCCCAGCATTTT. Protein sequence: CASSLTRTGTNQPQHF.

The chain joins TRBV7-2 to TRBJ1-6, with D tentatively TRBD1 (5 bases). This CDR3 has 15 residues. V lost 5 bases and J lost 5, with 13 bases in between. Per germline, CDR1 SGHTA and CDR2 FQGNSA. CDR3 residues: CASSGKGFNNSPLHF. The DNA of the CDR3 is TGTGCCAGCAGCGGGAAGGGGTTCAATAATTCACCCCTCCACTTT.

The chain combines TRBV27 with TRBJ2-5; perhaps TRBD1 as D (5 bases). This CDR3 is built from 17 residues. In germline, CDR1 is MNHEY, CDR2 SMNVEV (reference sequence). V lost 5 bases to trimming and J lost 5 bases, with 24 bases between them. In DNA form, the CDR3 reads TGTGCCAGCAGTCCCAAACCAATCAGGGTGGCAAGGGAGACCCAGTACTTC. Translated: CASSPKPIRVARETQYF.

As DNA, the CDR3 is TGTGCCAGCAGTGAACCCCGGCTGTTTTTT. Amino acid sequence: CASSEPRLFF. J is TRBJ1-4 and V is TRBV6-4; D gene unclear. The CDR3 totals 10 residues. Germline CDR1 reads MRHNA; CDR2 reads SNTAGT. V dropped 3 bases and J dropped 14 bases, with 7 bases sitting between them.

The rearrangement uses TRBV19 and TRBJ2-3; D not resolved. This CDR3 spans 17 amino acids. V lost 3 bases to trimming and J lost 1 base, with 17 bases between them. Germline CDR1 is LNHDA and CDR2 is SQIVND (reference sequence). The CDR3 DNA sequence: TGTGCCAGTAGTATCATCCCGATTGGGCAGGGCACAGATACGCAGTATTTT. Its protein is CASSIIPIGQGTDTQYF.

CDR3 bases: TGTGCCAGCAGTTTACAGGGGGCTGGCGGCTACACCTTC. This encodes CASSLQGAGGYTF. This chain uses TRBV28 with TRBJ1-2; 8 bases agree with TRBD1. This CDR3 is built from 13 residues. Losses at the gene ends were 2 bases for V and 8 bases for J; bases not matched to a gene: 4. CDR1 MDHEN and CDR2 SYDVKM come from the germline V gene.

The gene calls are TRBV12-3 or TRBV12-4 and TRBJ1-3; no clear D gene. Trimming took off 5 bases at V and 3 bases at J, with 8 bases between the two ends. CDR3 length: 13 residues. The CDR3 sequence is CASSPPHGNTIYF. The CDR3 DNA reads as TGTGCCAGCAGTCCCCCCCATGGAAACACCATATATTTT.

This clone was picked up one time. CDR3 protein: CSVPPSGTDTQYF. The CDR3 nucleotides read TGCAGCGTGCCACCCTCCGGGACAGATACGCAGTATTTT. The V gene is TRBV29-1, the J gene TRBJ2-3; D gene uncertain. The germline V and J ends were trimmed by 6 bases and 3 bases, with 13 bases remaining between them. CDR1 and CDR2 from the germline V gene are SQVTM and ANQGSEA. The CDR3 has 13 amino acids.

The rearrangement joins TRBV11-2 to TRBJ1-3; D gene ambiguous. The ends were cut back, 0 bases at V and 1 base at J, with 10 bases in the middle. Germline loops: CDR1 SGHAT, CDR2 FQNNGV. The CDR3 sequence is 16 residues long. CDR3 bases: TGTGCCAGCAGCTTAGATCGCGGGTTTTCTGGAAACACCATATATTTT. Protein sequence: CASSLDRGFSGNTIYF.

The chain joins TRBV6-1 to TRBJ1-1; a possible D gene is TRBD1 (6 bases). CDR1 is MNHNS and CDR2 is SASEGT in the germline V gene. Trimming stripped 6 bases from V and 6 bases from J, with 11 bases between. This CDR3 spans 12 amino acids. The CDR3 reads CASSRGRAEAFF. In DNA form, the CDR3 reads TGTGCCAGCAGCAGGGGTCGGGCTGAAGCTTTCTTT.

This chain uses TRBV4-1 with TRBJ2-1; 8 bases are a match to TRBD2. The CDR3 is made up of 17 amino acids. Germline assignment: CDR1 MGHRA and CDR2 YSYEKL. V shed 1 base and J 4 bases; nucleotides not matched to a gene: 9. CDR3 loop: CASSQVGRQRGYNEQFF. CDR3 coding DNA: TGCGCCAGCAGCCAAGTGGGCCGCCAGCGGGGGTACAATGAGCAGTTCTTC.

CDR3 residues: CASSTTGLGQPQHF. The CDR3 region has the DNA TGTGCCAGTAGTACCACAGGGCTGGGACAGCCCCAGCATTTT. The chain carries TRBV19 and TRBJ1-5; perhaps TRBD1 as D (6 bases). Between the trimmed V and J ends, which lost 4 bases and 7 bases, there was a span of 14 bases. Germline V CDR1 and CDR2: LNHDA, SQIVND (reference sequence). There are 14 residues in the CDR3.

V gene TRBV19 combines with J gene TRBJ1-5; 7 bases fit TRBD1. The junction had 13 bases not matched to a gene; V was cut back by 5 bases and J by 6 bases. CDR3 length equals 16 residues. Looked up from germline, CDR1 is LNHDA and CDR2 is SQIVND (reference sequence). This CDR3 reads CASSRLFQGGGQPQHF. CDR3 nucleotides: TGTGCCAGTAGTCGCCTCTTCCAGGGGGGGGGTCAGCCCCAGCATTTT.

Regarding this clone: Compared with germline, one end of the junction differs, possibly owing to a read error. This sequence joins TRBV4-2 and TRBJ1-4; TRBD1 aligns across 7 bases. Looked up from germline, CDR1 is LGHNA and CDR2 is YNFKEQ. The CDR3 sequence is 17 residues long. The CDR3 here is CASRQETGSQTNEKLFF. The DNA of the CDR3 is TGTGCCAGCAGGCAAGAGACAGGGAGCCAAACTAATGAAAAACTGTTTTTT.

The chain has TRBV4-2 and TRBJ2-7, with 11 bases lining up with TRBD1. The CDR3 length is 19 residues. The V gene end was trimmed by 0 bases and the J gene end by 3 bases; junction bases not matched to a gene: 13. Germline assignment: CDR1 LGHNA and CDR2 YNFKEQ. CDR3: CASSQDSGRGTGGIYEQYF. CDR3 nucleotide sequence: TGTGCCAGCAGCCAAGATTCGGGGCGGGGGACAGGGGGTATCTACGAGCAGTACTTC.

This clone was detected once. CDR3 amino acids: CASSQGTGNQHF. DNA of the CDR3: TGTGCCAGCAGCCAGGGGACAGGTAACCAGCATTTT. The gene calls are TRBV3-1 (or the pseudogene TRBV3-2) and TRBJ1-5; TRBD1 aligns across 8 bases. The CDR3 sequence is 12 residues long. The V and J ends lost 3 bases and 12 bases, in that order; junction bases with no gene match: 4. CDR1 is LGHDT, CDR2 YNNKEL, per germline (reference sequence).

The chain uses TRBV11-2 and TRBJ1-1; D not resolved. The germline V and J ends were trimmed by 1 base and 1 base, with 10 bases remaining between them. CDR3 length equals 15 residues. Germline values: CDR1 SGHAT, CDR2 FQNNGV. In DNA form, the CDR3 reads TGTGCCAGCAGCTTAGGTTATGGCAGGAACACTGAAGCTTTCTTT. Translation gives CASSLGYGRNTEAFF.

The J gene is TRBJ1-6, the V gene TRBV27; D not certain. V lost 2 bases, J lost 0 bases, and 8 bases lay in between. This CDR3 contains 16 residues. The germline gives CDR1 MNHEY, CDR2 SMNVEV (reference sequence). CDR3 bases: TGTGCCAGCAGTTTAAAGGGAAGCTCCTATAATTCACCCCTCCACTTT. Its protein is CASSLKGSSYNSPLHF.

This clone was observed once. The rearrangement joins TRBV2 to TRBJ1-1; D might be TRBD1 (5 bases). The V gene's germline CDR1 is SNHLY and CDR2 FYNNEI. Trimming left V 7 bases short and J 3 bases short, with 15 bases between. There are 14 residues in the CDR3. The CDR3 protein is CASTRGGRDTEAFF. The CDR3 bases are TGTGCCAGCACTCGGGGGGGTAGGGACACTGAAGCTTTCTTT. Combining the CDR3 with reference TRBV2 and TRBJ1-1 gives the whole variable domain EPEVTQTPSHQVTQMGQEVILRCVPISNHLYFYWYRQILGQKVEFLVSFYNNEISEKSEIFDDQFSVERPDGSNFTLKIRSTKLEDSAMYFCASTRGGRDTEAFFGQGTRLTVV.

This chain's CDR3 is CASSQGTLSGNTIYF. CDR3 nucleotides: TGTGCCAGCAGCCAAGGGACCCTCTCTGGAAACACCATATATTTT. This rearrangement joins TRBV4-2 to TRBJ1-3, with unresolved D. Per the germline V gene, CDR1 is LGHNA and CDR2 is YNFKEQ. CDR3 length equals 15 residues. V was pared by 1 base and J by 0 bases, with 7 bases between.

This clone was observed a single time. The chain combines TRBV12-5 with TRBJ2-5; 7 bases are shared with TRBD2. Germline V gene sequence: CDR1 LGHNT, CDR2 FRNRAP. The ends lost 4 bases at V and 6 bases at J; junction bases unmatched: 5. The CDR3 runs 13 residues. The CDR3 DNA reads as TGTGCTAGTGGTTGGGGGGGAATTCAGACCCAGTACTTC. Translated: CASGWGGIQTQYF.